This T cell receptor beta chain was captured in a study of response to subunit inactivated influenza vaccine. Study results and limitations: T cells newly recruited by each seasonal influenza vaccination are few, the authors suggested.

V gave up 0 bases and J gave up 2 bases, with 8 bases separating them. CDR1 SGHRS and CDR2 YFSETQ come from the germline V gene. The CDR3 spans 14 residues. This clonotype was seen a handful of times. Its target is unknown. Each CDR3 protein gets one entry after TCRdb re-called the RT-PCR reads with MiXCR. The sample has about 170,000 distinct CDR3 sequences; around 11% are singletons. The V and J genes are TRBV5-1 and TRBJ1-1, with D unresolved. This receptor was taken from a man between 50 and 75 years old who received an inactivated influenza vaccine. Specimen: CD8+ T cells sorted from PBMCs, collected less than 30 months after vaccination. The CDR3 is CASSLEAGNTEAFF. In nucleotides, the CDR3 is TGCGCCAGCAGCTTGGAAGCAGGTAACACTGAAGCTTTCTTT.